A selection of T cell receptor beta chains follows, all from one sample in a study of T cell responses to AZD1222 COVID-19 vaccine. Produced via immunoSEQ multiplex PCR; TCRdb's table is partial and in-frame only. The repertoire consists of about 140,000 clones, with around 90% occurring once and the leading ten covering around 1.8%. The sample consisted of peripheral blood, taken on day 0 of AZD1222 vaccination. These receptors came from an adult in good health. Each CDR3 is given with its conserved first and last residue. The D gene is left open where the match is weak. For some rows the clone size is stated as once, few or many, or as a class when expanded; others skip it.

>-|TRBJ2-7|-|TRBV21-1
CASLGLAGVGSYEQYF
TGTGCCAGCTTGGGACTAGCGGGAGTCGGCTCCTACGAGCAGTACTTC
>-|TRBJ2-7|TRBD2|TRBV6-5
CASSRETSGSYEQYF
TGTGCCAGCAGTCGTGAAACTAGCGGGAGCTACGAGCAGTACTTC
>-|TRBJ1-1|-|TRBV3-1/TRBV3-2
CASRRDRMNTEAFF
TGTGCCAGCAGGCGCGACAGAATGAACACTGAAGCTTTCTTT
>-|TRBJ1-4|-|TRBV30
CAWSMWGNEKLFF
TGTGCCTGGAGTATGTGGGGAAATGAAAAACTGTTTTTT
>-|TRBJ1-1|-|TRBV5-1
CASSLRTEGNTEAFF
TGCGCCAGCAGCCTACGGACCGAGGGGAACACTGAAGCTTTCTTT
>-|TRBJ1-2|-|TRBV15
CATSRDLGAYGYTF
TGTGCCACCAGCAGAGATTTAGGAGCCTATGGCTACACCTTC
>-|TRBJ1-5|-|TRBV5-8
CASSFPNQPQHF
TGTGCCAGCAGCTTCCCGAATCAGCCCCAGCATTTT
>-|TRBJ1-6|-|TRBV10-3
CAISWAGSSPLHF
TGTGCCATCAGTTGGGCGGGGTCTTCACCCCTCCACTTT
>-|TRBJ1-2|TRBD1|TRBV4-1
CASSQDAAGGPYGYTF
TGCGCCAGCAGCCAAGATGCGGCAGGGGGACCCTATGGCTACACCTTC
>many|TRBJ2-2|-|TRBV7-3
CASSLFPGNTGELFF
TGTGCCAGCAGCTTGTTCCCAGGGAACACCGGGGAGCTGTTTTTT
>once|TRBJ2-7|TRBD2|TRBV9
CASSVGHNPAGDDEQYF
TGTGCCAGCAGCGTAGGTCACAATCCAGCGGGAGACGACGAGCAGTACTTC
>-|TRBJ1-1|-|TRBV9
CASSPLRGPGTEAFF
TGTGCCAGCAGCCCTCTTAGAGGGCCCGGCACTGAAGCTTTCTTT
>-|TRBJ2-4|TRBD1|TRBV18
CASSPLPGQGSSKNIQYF
TGTGCCAGCTCACCACTGCCGGGACAGGGTTCAAGCAAAAACATTCAGTACTTC
>-|TRBJ1-4|-|TRBV14
CASSPLGLKLFF
TGTGCCAGCAGCCCCCTGGGGTTAAAACTGTTTTTT
>-|TRBJ1-4|-|TRBV7-8
CASSEGGAEKLFF
TGTGCCAGCAGCGAGGGCGGCGCCGAAAAACTGTTTTTT
>-|TRBJ2-6|-|TRBV14
CASSQGGSYGANVLTF
TGTGCCAGCAGCCAAGGGGGGAGTTATGGGGCCAACGTCCTGACTTTC
>once|TRBJ1-1|-|TRBV19
CASSIGPGFGTEAFF
TGTGCCAGTAGTATAGGGCCGGGGTTCGGCACTGAAGCTTTCTTT
>-|TRBJ2-7|-|TRBV5-6
CASSLGQFNTYEQYF
TGTGCCAGCAGCTTAGGACAGTTCAACACCTACGAGCAGTACTTC
>-|TRBJ1-2|-|TRBV6-6
CASSYTGTSYGYTF
TGTGCCAGCAGTTACACAGGGACGTCCTATGGCTACACCTTC
>-|TRBJ1-4|-|TRBV7-8
CATGSRVGATNEKLFF
TGTGCCACGGGGTCTAGGGTGGGTGCAACTAATGAAAAACTGTTTTTT
>once|TRBJ2-1|-|TRBV9
CASSPAGGGYNEQFF
TGTGCCAGCAGCCCCGCAGGGGGGGGGTACAATGAGCAGTTCTTC
>-|TRBJ1-1|-|TRBV2
CASSEGGSWTEAFF
TGTGCCAGCAGTGAAGGAGGGTCGTGGACTGAAGCTTTCTTT
>once|TRBJ1-2|-|TRBV3-1/TRBV3-2
CASSQSGLINYGYTF
TGTGCCAGCAGCCAGTCGGGCCTCATCAACTATGGCTACACCTTC
>-|TRBJ2-7|-|TRBV7-8
CASSLPGGRFYEQYF
TGTGCCAGCAGCCTCCCCGGGGGGCGCTTCTACGAGCAGTACTTC
>few|TRBJ1-6|-|TRBV6-1
CASSARGSSYNSPLHF
TGTGCCAGCAGTGCTCGGGGTAGCTCCTATAATTCACCCCTCCACTTT
>-|TRBJ1-1|-|TRBV28
CASSLSRLFNTEAFF
TGTGCCAGCAGTTTGAGTAGACTGTTCAACACTGAAGCTTTCTTT
>once|TRBJ2-2|-|TRBV5-1
CASSILAKTGELFF
TGCGCCAGCAGCATCCTGGCCAAAACCGGGGAGCTGTTTTTT
>-|TRBJ2-3|TRBD2|TRBV5-1
CASSLLRLAGDLDTQYF
TGCGCCAGCAGCTTATTAAGACTAGCGGGAGATTTGGATACGCAGTATTTT
>-|TRBJ1-1|-|TRBV6-5
CASSLTDERRTEAFF
TGTGCCAGCAGTTTGACGGACGAAAGGCGGACTGAAGCTTTCTTT
>once|TRBJ1-6|-|TRBV12-5
CASGLGGRSPLHF
TGTGCTAGTGGTTTGGGGGGCAGGTCACCCCTCCACTTT
>-|TRBJ2-2|TRBD2|TRBV15
CATSRERAGAGELFF
TGTGCCACCAGCAGAGAAAGGGCGGGGGCCGGGGAGCTGTTTTTT
>once|TRBJ2-3|-|TRBV30
CAWSDPRAYSTDTQYF
TGTGCCTGGAGTGACCCGCGGGCCTACAGCACAGATACGCAGTATTTT
>once|TRBJ1-2|-|TRBV4-1
CASSQPLVGGSGYGYTF
TGCGCCAGCAGCCAACCCCTTGTGGGGGGCAGCGGCTATGGCTACACCTTC
>-|TRBJ1-5|-|TRBV28
CASNSGDQPQHF
TGTGCCTCCAATAGCGGCGATCAGCCCCAGCATTTT
>few|TRBJ2-1|-|TRBV7-3
CASSPPSNEQFF
TGTGCCAGCAGCCCCCCGTCGAATGAGCAGTTCTTC
>-|TRBJ1-2|-|TRBV4-1
CASSSYFRVDYGYTF
TGCGCCAGCAGCTCTTACTTCCGGGTTGACTATGGCTACACCTTC